This T cell receptor beta chain was sequenced in a study of T cells in Graves' hyperthyroidism and ophthalmopathy. Whole-study findings and limits: Peripheral blood also featured most of the thyroid clonotypes expanded above 0.001.

TCR beta CDR3 region amplification was performed from RNA transcripts. The TCR CDR3 first-round RT-PCR relied on the HTBI primer set. TCRdb re-analysed the multiplex PCR reads in MiXCR, keeping a single row per CDR3 protein. This sample has approximately 600,000 distinct CDR3 sequences; 11% to 15% occur once, and the top ten carry 5.5% to 7.5%. Lactation, pregnancy, other autoimmune disease or uncontrolled infection excluded patients. Clinical symptoms, serum thyroxine, TRAb, thyroid ultrasound and orbital computed tomography informed diagnoses. Trimming shortened V by 1 base and J by 7 bases, and 10 bases separated the two germline ends. Germline assignment: CDR1 SGHTA and CDR2 FQGNSA. CDR3 length: 14 residues. This clonotype appeared a few times. Its antigen remains unidentified.

The clonotype originates from a woman aged 25 to 39 with Graves' hyperthyroidism that later progressed to Graves' ophthalmopathy. The rearrangement uses TRBV7-2 and TRBJ1-4; D unresolved. The source material was blood. In DNA, the CDR3 is TGTGCCAGCAGCTTAGGTGGGATCGGTGAAAAACTGTTTTTT. Its protein is CASSLGGIGEKLFF.